This T cell receptor (beta chain) emerged from a study of T cells in Graves' hyperthyroidism and ophthalmopathy. RNA transcripts provided the source from which TCR beta CDR3 regions were amplified. TCR CDR3 regions were first amplified by RT-PCR with HTBI primers. TCRdb ran MiXCR on the multiplex PCR reads and lists one entry per CDR3 protein. Of a few hundred thousand distinct CDR3 sequences listed, 14% to 15% are singletons. This clonotype was counted at least ten times. Source material: blood. This TCR was sampled from a woman between 40 and 55 years old with Graves' hyperthyroidism that later progressed to Graves' ophthalmopathy.

CDR3 DNA: TGTGCCAGCAGCTCCGATGCGGGAGACTACAATGAGCAGTTCTTC. Translated, it gives CASSSDAGDYNEQFF. The chain combines TRBV11-2 with TRBJ2-1; TRBD2 aligns across 7 bases. The CDR3 is made up of 15 amino acids. Germline CDR1 SGHAT, CDR2 FQNNGV. With V trimmed by 4 bases and J by 3 bases, 6 bases remained unmatched.